This TCR beta chain was recovered during a study of cytomegalovirus exposure and HLA in healthy donors. Points from the study as a whole: The authors later linked a missense DCLRE1C variant to TCR beta V- and J-gene trimming. Cytomegalovirus status was reportedly diagnosed by the classifier with high sensitivity and specificity. The CMV antigen specificity of a few CMV-associated chains was confirmed through in vitro analysis.

The length of the CDR3 is 16 residues. Germline CDR1 reads SGHRS; CDR2 reads YFSETQ. J was trimmed by 2 bases and V by 4 bases; bases with no gene match: 10. The PCR made use of 60 Vbeta and 13 Jbeta primers. Clones were sequenced by immunoSEQ multiplex PCR, and TCRdb holds only the in-frame ones, with some missing. The table includes approximately 100,000 clones, roughly four fifths detected once. A single count supports this clone. No antigen is known for it. This chain connects TRBV5-1 to TRBJ2-3; 7 bases map to TRBD1. The sequence derives from a male donor in good health and CMV-seropositive. Sequencing used PBMCs. CDR3: CASSPPGTASTDTQYF. The CDR3 DNA sequence: TGCGCCAGCAGCCCCCCAGGGACAGCATCCACAGATACGCAGTATTTT.